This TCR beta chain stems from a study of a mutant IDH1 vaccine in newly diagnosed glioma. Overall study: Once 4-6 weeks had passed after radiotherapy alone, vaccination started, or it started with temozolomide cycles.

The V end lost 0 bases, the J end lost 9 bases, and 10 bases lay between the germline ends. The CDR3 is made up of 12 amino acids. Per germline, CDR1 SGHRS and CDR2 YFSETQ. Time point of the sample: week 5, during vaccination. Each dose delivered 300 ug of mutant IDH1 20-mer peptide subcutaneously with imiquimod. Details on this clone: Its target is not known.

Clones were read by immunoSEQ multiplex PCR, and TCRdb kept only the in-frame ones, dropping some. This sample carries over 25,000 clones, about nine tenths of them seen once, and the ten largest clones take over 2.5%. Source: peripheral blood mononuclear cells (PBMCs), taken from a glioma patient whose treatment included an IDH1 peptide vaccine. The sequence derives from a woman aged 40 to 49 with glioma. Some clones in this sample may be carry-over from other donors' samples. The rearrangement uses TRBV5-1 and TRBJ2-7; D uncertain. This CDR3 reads CASSLDGWGQYF. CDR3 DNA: TGCGCCAGCAGCTTGGATGGATGGGGGCAGTACTTC.